The present TCR beta chain was sequenced within a study of shared clonotypes between healthy human individuals. Germline loops: CDR1 LGHNA, CDR2 YNFKEQ. CDR3 length: 13 residues. Trimming cost V 5 bases and J 2 bases, with 9 bases left between them. Sorted-subset replicate PCRs used 150 to 200 ng DNA, approximately 30,000 T cell genomes. Sequencing used immunoSEQ multiplex PCR; TCRdb keeps in-frame clones, though not all of them. The table has under 850,000 clones, 72% seen once. Study-wide results and caveats: Clonotypes not shared had lower generation probabilities than those common to all four donors.

On this clone: The target antigen is unknown.

The TCR originated in a young woman in good health. The sequencing input was memory CD4+ T cells sorted from blood. Subset here: CD45RA-negative fraction. The V call is TRBV4-2, the J call TRBJ1-1, with D maybe TRBD1 (5 bases). DNA of the CDR3: TGTGCCAGCAGCTGGGACTCAAACACTGAAGCTTTCTTT. It is translated as CASSWDSNTEAFF.